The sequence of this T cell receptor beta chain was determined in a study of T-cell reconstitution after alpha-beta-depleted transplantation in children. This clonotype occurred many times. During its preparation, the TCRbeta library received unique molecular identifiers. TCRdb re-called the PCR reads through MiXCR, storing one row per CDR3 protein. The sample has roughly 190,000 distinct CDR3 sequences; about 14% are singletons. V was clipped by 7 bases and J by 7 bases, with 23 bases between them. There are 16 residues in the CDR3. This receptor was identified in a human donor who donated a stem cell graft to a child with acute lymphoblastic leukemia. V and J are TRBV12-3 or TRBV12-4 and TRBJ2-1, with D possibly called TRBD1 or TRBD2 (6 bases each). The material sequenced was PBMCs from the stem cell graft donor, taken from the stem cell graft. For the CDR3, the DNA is TGTGCCAGCACACCTAGAGGAGGGTCCCAGGGGAATGAGCAGTTCTTC. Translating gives CASTPRGGSQGNEQFF.